The rows below give T cell receptor beta chains drawn from one sample of a study of CD8+CD57+ T cells in acquired aplastic anemia. Using its own MiXCR run on the reads, TCRdb lists one record per CDR3 protein. In the table there are approximately 130,000 distinct CDR3 sequences, approximately 61% of which are singletons. Input material: sorted CD4+, CD8+, or CD8+CD57+ T cells (not recorded which) from PBMCs. The source of these receptors is a human donor with aplastic anemia. CDR3s include the opening cysteine and the closing phenylalanine or tryptophan. A D gene is named only where the DNA matches it firmly. Clone size is not always given. Where it is, it says once, few, many or a class for expanded clones.

>TRBJ2-1|few|-|TRBV29-1
CSVVGRGDNEQFF
TGCAGCGTTGTGGGAAGGGGGGACAATGAGCAGTTCTTC
>TRBJ2-1|-|-|TRBV11-1
CASRLGSSSYNEQFF
TGTGCCAGCAGACTCGGGTCGAGCTCCTACAATGAGCAGTTCTTC
>TRBJ2-1|-|TRBD1|TRBV4-2
CASSPLKIWTGDAF
TGTGCCAGCAGCCCCCTTAAGATTTGGACAGGGGACGCCTTC
>TRBJ2-5|-|-|TRBV29-1
CSPNRLSQETQYF
TGCAGCCCCAACAGACTGAGTCAAGAGACCCAGTACTTC
>TRBJ1-6|few|-|TRBV27
CASSFGGLGDYNSPLHF
TGTGCCAGCAGTTTTGGGGGTCTGGGGGATTATAATTCACCCCTCCACTTT
>TRBJ1-6|few|TRBD1|TRBV24-1
CATSETGDRGDSPLHF
TGTGCCACCAGTGAAACAGGGGACAGGGGTGATTCACCCCTCCACTTT
>TRBJ2-7|-|-|TRBV7-8
CASSPRSYEQYF
TGTGCCAGCAGCCCCCGCTCCTACGAGCAGTACTTC
>TRBJ1-5|-|-|TRBV13
CASSFETSNQPQHF
TGTGCCAGCAGCTTCGAGACTAGCAATCAGCCCCAGCATTTT
>TRBJ2-5|many|TRBD1|TRBV12-3/TRBV12-4
CASSLRDRAQETQYF
TGTGCCAGCAGTCTCCGGGACAGGGCCCAAGAGACCCAGTACTTC
>TRBJ2-5|few|-|TRBV25-1
CASSEYRGAEETQYF
TGTGCCAGCAGTGAATATAGAGGGGCGGAGGAGACCCAGTACTTC
>TRBJ2-5|-|-|TRBV29-1
CSAEVYQETQYF
TGCAGCGCCGAGGTGTACCAAGAGACCCAGTACTTC
>TRBJ2-1|-|-|TRBV10-2
CASQGLGVVEGNEQFF
TGCGCCAGCCAGGGGTTAGGAGTGGTGGAGGGCAATGAGCAGTTCTTC
>TRBJ2-2|few|-|TRBV9
CASTASGELFF
TGTGCCAGCACAGCTAGCGGGGAGCTGTTTTTT
>TRBJ1-2|medium-sized|-|TRBV27
CASSSPRTEANYGYTF
TGTGCCAGCAGTTCCCCTAGGACAGAAGCTAACTATGGCTACACCTTC
>TRBJ2-7|-|TRBD2|TRBV20-1
CSARDRGGPLEQYF
TGCAGTGCTAGAGATCGGGGGGGACCCCTCGAGCAGTACTTC
>TRBJ1-1|-|TRBD1|TRBV3-1
CASSPGQGEVNTEVFF
TGTGCCAGCAGCCCCGGACAGGGGGAAGTGAACACTGAAGTTTTCTTT
>TRBJ1-5|many|TRBD1|TRBV7-8
CASSYHRGGQPQHF
TGTGCCAGCAGCTATCACAGGGGTGGCCAGCCCCAGCATTTT
>TRBJ1-1|many|-|TRBV9
CASSPRERMNTEAFF
TGTGCCAGCAGCCCCCGGGAGCGCATGAACACTGAAGCTTTCTTT
>TRBJ2-7|few|TRBD2|TRBV29-1
CSVWASGSTYEQYF
TGCAGCGTTTGGGCTAGCGGGAGCACCTACGAGCAGTACTTC
>TRBJ2-7|many|-|TRBV2
CASSEASYEQYF
TGTGCCAGCAGTGAAGCCAGCTACGAGCAGTACTTC
>TRBJ2-7|many|-|TRBV25-1
CASSDKPYEQYF
TGTGCCAGCAGTGACAAGCCCTACGAGCAGTACTTC
>TRBJ2-1|-|TRBD2|TRBV25-1
CASSLVPSGRDEQFF
TGTGCCAGCAGCTTAGTGCCTAGCGGGAGGGATGAGCAGTTCTTC
>TRBJ2-3|-|-|TRBV5-1
CASSSREATDTQYF
TGCGCCAGCAGCTCCCGGGAAGCCACAGATACGCAGTATTTT
>TRBJ2-1|few|-|TRBV2
CASNLPWDNEQFF
TGTGCCAGCAACCTCCCTTGGGACAATGAGCAGTTCTTC
>TRBJ2-7|-|TRBD1|TRBV5-8
CASSLAQGAYEQYF
TGTGCCAGCAGCTTGGCACAGGGGGCGTACGAGCAGTACTTC
>TRBJ1-2|many|-|TRBV6-6
CASSYDRLSYGYTF
TGTGCCAGCAGTTACGATAGGCTCAGCTATGGCTACACCTTC
>TRBJ1-6|-|TRBD1|TRBV16
CASSHPQGANSPLHF
TGTGCCAGCAGCCACCCACAGGGGGCTAATTCACCCCTCCACTTT
>TRBJ2-3|-|TRBD2|TRBV7-8
CASSQLAGGHRPQYF
TGTGCCAGCAGCCAACTAGCGGGGGGCCATAGGCCGCAGTATTTT
>TRBJ2-7|few|-|TRBV5-3
CASPARGYEQYF
TGTGCCAGCCCCGCCAGGGGATACGAGCAGTACTTC
>TRBJ1-4|few|-|TRBV2
CASTGPTPDNEKLFF
TGTGCCAGCACCGGACCCACCCCGGACAATGAAAAACTGTTTTTT
>TRBJ1-5|-|-|TRBV6-1
CASSEGVPQHF
TGTGCCAGCAGTGAGGGGGTTCCCCAGCATTTT
>TRBJ2-5|-|TRBD2|TRBV2
CASSESWASGLKTQYF
TGTGCCAGCAGTGAAAGCTGGGCTAGCGGGTTGAAGACCCAGTACTTC
>TRBJ2-5|-|TRBD1|TRBV20-1
CSARETGVETQYF
TGCAGTGCTAGAGAAACAGGGGTAGAGACCCAGTACTTC
>TRBJ1-1|-|-|TRBV10-3
CAISESRGEAFF
TGTGCCATCAGTGAGTCGAGGGGTGAAGCTTTCTTT
>TRBJ2-1|-|TRBD1|TRBV19
CASSPRQGAIYNEQFF
TGTGCCAGTAGCCCCCGACAGGGGGCAATCTACAATGAGCAGTTCTTC
>TRBJ2-5|few|-|TRBV5-1
CASRSRETQYF
TGCGCCAGCAGGTCAAGGGAGACCCAGTACTTC